These 15 T cell receptor beta chains share one sample of origin, sequenced in a study of tumor and adjacent non-tumor tissue in lung cancer (dated by TCRdb to the late 2010s). RNA was extracted from bulk unsorted tissue and checked for quality with a NanoDrop ND-1000 and an Agilent 2100. Library method: multiplex PCR. Data came from an Illumina HiSeq 2500. TCRbeta libraries were built by three rounds of nested PCR using primers (Table S4), following protocols modified from ARM-PCR. In-frame beta chains were kept once TCRdb had trimmed the public reads at Q25 with fastp and called clones with MiXCR. Rows with one shared CDR3 protein collapse into an entry with the most common genes and DNA. In this sample the table shows fewer than 120,000 distinct CDR3 sequences, about 87% of which occur a single time. 22% of the sample is in the top ten clones. The sample comprised lung tumor tissue. The receptor set was obtained from a man between 65 and 80 years old with non-small cell lung cancer.

Details on this clonotype: A read error is possible here, since a much larger clone lies one base away. The CDR3 DNA is TGTGCCAGCAGCAAAACCTCTGGGGCCAACGTCCTGACTTTC. Protein: CASSKTSGANVLTF. The V call is TRBV11-2, the J call TRBJ2-6, with D unclear. This CDR3 has 14 amino acids. V lost 5 bases, J lost 0 bases, and 5 bases lay in between. Germline V CDR1 and CDR2: SGHAT, FQNNGV.

This clonotype occurred a few times. A junction end diverges from the germline sequence, so it may reflect a read error. The J gene is TRBJ2-1, the V gene TRBV28, with 7 bases fitting TRBD1. This CDR3 has 16 amino acids. Germline V gene sequence: CDR1 MDHEN, CDR2 SYDVKM. CDR3 sequence reads: CVSRPWGQSSGDEQFF. The CDR3 coding sequence is TGTGTCAGCAGACCTTGGGGACAGTCGAGTGGGGATGAGCAGTTCTTC.

As concerns this clonotype: At one end, the junction sequence differs from germline, possibly due to a read error. The J gene is TRBJ2-1, the V gene TRBV6-6, with TRBD2 as a possible D gene (5 bases). The germline V gene has CDR1 MNHNY and CDR2 SVGAGI (reference sequence). The CDR3 is made up of 16 amino acids. The CDR3 DNA follows: TGTGACAGCGGCCCACTGGGTTCGGCCTCCTACAATGAGCAGTTCTTC. It specifies CDSGPLGSASYNEQFF.

Worth noting for this clonotype: This CDR3 is missing its conserved last phenylalanine or tryptophan, likely due to a read error. It is unclear where the CDR3 begins or ends on the DNA, so no DNA is shown, and the CDR3 is as TCRdb lists it. V and J are TRBV11-2 and TRBJ2-7; the D call in the table, TRBD1, was not verified against the DNA. The CDR3 contains 15 residues when both ends are counted. Germline CDR1 reads SGHAT; CDR2 reads FQNNGV. The CDR3: CTNSPGTGPSYEQYL.

About this clonotype: Just one base apart from a much larger clone, this may be a read error. The chain joins TRBV7-8 to TRBJ2-7; D possibly corresponds to TRBD2 (6 bases). The CDR3 has 13 residues. Germline loops: CDR1 SGHVS, CDR2 FQNEAQ. CDR3 sequence (DNA): TGTGCCAGCAGCCCCTGGGACTCCTACGAGCAGCACTTC. Amino acid sequence: CASSPWDSYEQHF.

This clonotype was observed at least ten times. The chain is built from TRBV4-2 and TRBJ2-5; weak D call: TRBD1 (8 bases). This CDR3 has 17 amino acids. Trimming took off 4 bases at V and 3 bases at J, with 21 bases between the two ends. Per the germline V gene, CDR1 is LGHNA and CDR2 is YNFKEQ. CDR3 residues: CASSRLTGGGLEETQYF. The CDR3 DNA reads as TGTGCCAGCAGCCGCCTAACAGGGGGGGGGTTGGAAGAGACCCAGTACTTC.

Worth noting for this clonotype: An end of the junction differs from the germline gene, which may be a read error. This chain connects TRBV11-2 to TRBJ2-2; D is uncertain. Germline V lookup: CDR1 SGHAT, CDR2 FQNNGV. The CDR3 is made up of 16 amino acids. The CDR3 nucleotides are TGTGTCAGCAGCTTAATGGGCACTGGGGTTGCCGGGGAGCTGTTTTTT. Its protein is CVSSLMGTGVAGELFF.

Regarding this clonotype: At one of its ends the junction is not consistent with the germline gene, which may arise from a read error. CDR3: CASSLGGRGYKEQIF. The CDR3 region has the DNA TGTGCCAGCAGTTTGGGCGGGAGGGGTTACAAAGAGCAGATCTTC. J is TRBJ2-1 and V is TRBV11-3; TRBD2 aligns across 9 bases. CDR3 length equals 15 residues. The germline V gene has CDR1 SGHNT and CDR2 YENEEA.

On this clonotype itself: The junction departs from germline at one end; a sequencing error may be responsible. The genes are TRBV29-1 and TRBJ2-1; no clear D gene. This CDR3 region has 10 residues. From germline, CDR1 is SQVTM and CDR2 ANQGSEA. The CDR3 protein is CNNGLNELFF. The CDR3 DNA reads as TGCAACAATGGGCTCAATGAGCTGTTCTTC.

This chain links TRBV11-2 with TRBJ1-1; D ambiguous. The germline V gene encodes CDR1 SGHAT and CDR2 FQNNGV. The V gene lost 7 bases and the J gene lost 12 bases, with 21 bases spanning the gap. This CDR3 comprises 13 residues. The CDR3 loop reads CASNLGISNKPFF. In DNA form, the CDR3 reads TGTGCCAGCAATTTAGGGATATCCAATAAACCTTTCTTT. The full variable domain, completed using reference TRBV11-2 and TRBJ1-1, is EAGVAQSPRYKIIEKRQSVAFWCNPISGHATLYWYQQILGQGPKLLIQFQNNGVVDDSQLPKDRFSAERLKGVDSTLKIQPAKLEDSAVYLCASNLGISNKPFFGQGTRLTVV.

Notes on this clonotype: This may stem from a read error, because a much larger clone lies one nucleotide away. Lacking the conserved final phenylalanine or tryptophan, this CDR3 likely reflects a read error. The V gene is TRBV20-1, the J gene TRBJ2-7; 7 bases match TRBD1. The CDR3 is 11 residues long. Germline V gene sequence: CDR1 DFQATT, CDR2 SNEGSKA (reference sequence). The V segment lost 6 bases and the J segment 2 bases; nucleotides outside the gene matches: 1. CDR3 sequence (DNA): TGCAGTGCAGGGGGCGCCTACGAGCAGTACTTA. It yields the protein CSAGGAYEQYL.

This clonotype is medium-sized (0.01 to 0.1%) by share. This CDR3 is CASTVTGTGGDTQYF. CDR3 in DNA: TGTGCCAGCACCGTCACCGGGACAGGTGGAGATACGCAGTATTTT. The chain links TRBV6-1 to TRBJ2-3; 8 bases agree with TRBD1. With 7 bases clipped from V and 5 bases from J, the junction kept 11 bases outside the gene matches. The length of the CDR3 is 15 residues. Germline loops: CDR1 MNHNS, CDR2 SASEGT.

With respect to this clonotype: A read error may produce the germline difference seen at one junction end. The rearrangement links TRBV29-1 to TRBJ2-5, with 8 bases aligning to TRBD1. The CDR3 is 14 amino acids. The germline V gene encodes CDR1 SQVTM and CDR2 ANQGSEA. As DNA, the CDR3 is TGCACCGTTATGCGGGACAGGTCTCGGGAGACACAGTACTTC. Its translation: CTVMRDRSRETQYF. The whole variable domain, remainder taken from reference TRBV29-1 and TRBJ2-5, is SAVISQKPSRDICQRGTSLTIQCQVDSQVTMMFWYRQQPGQSLTLIATANQGSEATYESGFVIDKFPISRPNLTFSTLTVSNMSPEDSSIYLCTVMRDRSRETQYFGPGTRLLVL.

The CDR3: CASSQDGVGRWTEAFF. The CDR3 nucleotides read TGTGCCAGCAGCCAAGATGGCGTGGGGAGATGGACTGAAGCTTTCTTT. The chain recombines TRBV14 with TRBJ1-1; D call uncertain. The CDR3 has 16 amino acids. V was cut by 0 bases and J by 5 bases, with 16 bases left in between. Germline values: CDR1 SGHDN, CDR2 FVKESK.

This clonotype was observed a few times. The rearrangement joins TRBV11-2 to TRBJ2-7; 7 bases are a match to TRBD1. The germline CDR1 and CDR2 sequences are SGHAT and FQNNGV. The CDR3 has 19 amino acids. V was pared by 6 bases and J by 4 bases, with 24 bases of the junction left unmatched. The CDR3 sequence: CASSEPGQIPTYAPYEQYF. Here the CDR3 DNA reads TGTGCCAGCAGTGAACCGGGACAGATACCCACTTACGCCCCTTACGAGCAGTACTTC.